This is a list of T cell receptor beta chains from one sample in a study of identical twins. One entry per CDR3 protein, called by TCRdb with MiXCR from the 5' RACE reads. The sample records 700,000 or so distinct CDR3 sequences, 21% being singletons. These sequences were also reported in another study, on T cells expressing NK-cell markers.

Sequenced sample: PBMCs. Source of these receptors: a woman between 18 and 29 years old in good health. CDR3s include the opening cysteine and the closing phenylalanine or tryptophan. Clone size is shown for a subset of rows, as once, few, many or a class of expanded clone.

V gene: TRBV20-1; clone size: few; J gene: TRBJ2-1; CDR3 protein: CSGTQPRSSYNEQFF
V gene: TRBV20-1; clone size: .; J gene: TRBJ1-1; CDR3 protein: CRARWGWDTEAFF
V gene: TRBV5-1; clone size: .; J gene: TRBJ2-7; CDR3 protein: CASAPWTAQLTYEQYF
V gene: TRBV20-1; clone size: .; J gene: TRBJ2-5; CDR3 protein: CSAISGGEGKETQYF
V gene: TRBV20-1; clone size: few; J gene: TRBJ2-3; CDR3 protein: CSATFRVGDTQYF
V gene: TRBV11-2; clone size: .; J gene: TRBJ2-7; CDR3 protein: CASSSTGAPTYEQYF
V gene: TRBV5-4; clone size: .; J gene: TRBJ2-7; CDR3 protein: CASSHPPGTPSSYEQYF
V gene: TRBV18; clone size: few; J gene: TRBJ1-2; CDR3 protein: CASSPSLDGYTF
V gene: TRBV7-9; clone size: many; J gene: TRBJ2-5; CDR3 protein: CASSNSGAETQYF
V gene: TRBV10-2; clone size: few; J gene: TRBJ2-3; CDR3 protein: CARLAGEGDTQYF
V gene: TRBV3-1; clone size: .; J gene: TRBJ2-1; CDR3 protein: CASSRKDAASYNEQFF
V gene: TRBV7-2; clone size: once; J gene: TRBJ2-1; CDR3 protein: CASSALAGSSYNEQFF
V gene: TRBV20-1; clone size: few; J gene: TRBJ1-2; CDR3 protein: CSARTGDRYGYTF
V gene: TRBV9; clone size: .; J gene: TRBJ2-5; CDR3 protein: CASSVGGGTQETQYF
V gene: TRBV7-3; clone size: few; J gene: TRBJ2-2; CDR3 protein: CASSSTGPNTGELFF
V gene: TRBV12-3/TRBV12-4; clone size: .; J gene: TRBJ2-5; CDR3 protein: CASSQGYF
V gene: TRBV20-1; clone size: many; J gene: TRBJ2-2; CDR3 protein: CSALQDGELFF